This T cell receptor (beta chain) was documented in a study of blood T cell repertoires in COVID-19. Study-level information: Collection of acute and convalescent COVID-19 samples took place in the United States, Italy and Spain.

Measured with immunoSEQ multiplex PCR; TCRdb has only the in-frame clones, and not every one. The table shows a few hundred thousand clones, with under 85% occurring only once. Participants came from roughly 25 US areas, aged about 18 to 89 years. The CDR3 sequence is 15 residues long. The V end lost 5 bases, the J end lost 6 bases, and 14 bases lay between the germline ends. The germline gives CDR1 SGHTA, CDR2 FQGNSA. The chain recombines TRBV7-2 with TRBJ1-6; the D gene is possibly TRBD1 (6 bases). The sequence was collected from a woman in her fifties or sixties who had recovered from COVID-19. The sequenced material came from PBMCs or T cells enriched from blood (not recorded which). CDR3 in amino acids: CASSINRVPNSPLHF. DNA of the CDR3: TGTGCCAGCAGCATCAACAGGGTTCCTAATTCACCCCTCCACTTT.